This paragraph reports one T cell receptor beta chain. No antigen is known for it. These data come from a study of shared clonotypes between healthy human individuals. J lost 8 bases, V lost 5 bases, and 4 bases had no gene match. From germline, CDR1 is GTSNPN and CDR2 SVGIG (reference sequence). The CDR3 is made up of 11 amino acids. Sequencing used immunoSEQ multiplex PCR; TCRdb keeps in-frame clones, though not all of them. The profile shows around 2.3 million clones, about 94% of them singletons. General study points: The expectation was that sequencing depth would affect clonotype sharing among donors.

Input material: naive CD4+ T cells sorted from blood. Indicated subset: CD45RA+ positively selected. The sequence derives from a man younger than 35 in good health. The gene calls are TRBV30 and TRBJ2-3; 7 nucleotides line up with TRBD1. CDR3 in DNA: TGTGCCTGGGGGACAGTGCCTACGCAGTATTTT. Translating gives CAWGTVPTQYF.